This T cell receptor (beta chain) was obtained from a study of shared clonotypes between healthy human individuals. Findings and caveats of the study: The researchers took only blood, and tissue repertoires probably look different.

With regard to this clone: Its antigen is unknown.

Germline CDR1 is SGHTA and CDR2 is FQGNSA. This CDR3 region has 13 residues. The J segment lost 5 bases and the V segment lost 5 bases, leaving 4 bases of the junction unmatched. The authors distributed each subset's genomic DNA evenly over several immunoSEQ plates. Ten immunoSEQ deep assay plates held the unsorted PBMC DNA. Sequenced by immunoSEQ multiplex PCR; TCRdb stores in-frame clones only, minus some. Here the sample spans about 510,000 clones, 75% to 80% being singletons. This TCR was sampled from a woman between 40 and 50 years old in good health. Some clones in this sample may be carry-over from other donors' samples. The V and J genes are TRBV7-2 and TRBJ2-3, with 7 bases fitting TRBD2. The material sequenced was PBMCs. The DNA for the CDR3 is TGTGCCAGCAGCCCTGTAGCGGGAGATACGCAGTATTTT. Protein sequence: CASSPVAGDTQYF.